This TCR beta chain was sequenced in a study of tumor-infiltrating lymphocytes in oesophageal squamous cell carcinoma listed by TCRdb under 2016. This clonotype showed up many times. There is no known antigen for this receptor. No qualities accompany the bases; no much larger clone lies one base away. Libraries were constructed by PCR. Sequenced on an Illumina HiSeq 2000. The public sequencing data were trimmed at Q25 with fastp and processed into clonotypes with MiXCR by TCRdb, which kept only in-frame beta chains. Entries that share a CDR3 protein sequence are merged under the most common genes and DNA. The sample has about 11,000 distinct CDR3 sequences on record, about 60% of them singletons. Together, the top ten hold around 30% of the sample. Counted from cysteine to phenylalanine, this CDR3 has 15 amino acids. CDR3 DNA only is kept here, 45 bases in frame from base 1. CDR1 and CDR2, looked up from the germline V gene, are SGHVS and FQNEAQ. Trimmed from V: 1 base; trimmed from J: 7 bases; junction bases lacking a gene match: 5.

Recombination linked TRBV7-8 to TRBJ1-2; 11 bases in the middle match TRBD1. The receptor was derived from a male donor with esophageal squamous cell carcinoma. The sequenced material came from esophageal tumor tissue. The nucleotides are TGTGCCAGCAGCTTAGACGGACAGGGGGCAGGTGGCTACACCTTC. Its product reads: CASSLDGQGAGGYTF.